Below, 16 T cell receptor beta chains from the same sample are listed, as sequenced in a study of OX40 agonist ivuxolimab in advanced cancers. Produced via immunoSEQ multiplex PCR; TCRdb's table is partial and in-frame only. The sample yields about 31,000 clones, roughly 86% seen once. Sequenced here: CD4+ or CD8+ T cells sorted from blood, sampled in a trial of the OX40 agonist ivuxolimab. The source is an adult with an advanced solid tumor such as melanoma, head and neck, liver or kidney cancer.

The chain combines TRBV7-9 with TRBJ2-5, with a weak D call TRBD2 (5 bases). Germline loops: CDR1 SEHNR, CDR2 FQNEAQ (reference sequence). This CDR3 comprises 14 residues. Between the trimmed V and J ends, which lost 1 base and 4 bases, there was a span of 10 bases. For the CDR3, the DNA is TGTGCCAGCAGCTTAGGAGCGGATCCAGAGACCCAGTACTTC. Its protein product is CASSLGADPETQYF.

The rearrangement uses TRBV7-9 and TRBJ2-1, with TRBD2 matching over 15 bases. This CDR3 has 15 residues. The J segment lost 9 bases and the V segment lost 4 bases, leaving 4 bases of the junction unmatched. CDR1 is SEHNR and CDR2 is FQNEAQ in the germline V gene (reference sequence). The CDR3 DNA sequence: TGTGCCAGCAGCTCGGGACTAGCGGGGGGTCCTGAGCAGTTCTTC. This encodes CASSSGLAGGPEQFF. Filled out from reference TRBV7-9 and TRBJ2-1, the complete variable domain reads DTGVSQNPRHKITKRGQNVTFRCDPISEHNRLYWYRQTLGQGPEFLTYFQNEAQLEKSRLLSDRFSAERPKGSFSTLEIQRTEQGDSAMYLCASSSGLAGGPEQFFGPGTRLTVL.

This chain uses TRBV13 with TRBJ1-4; a weak D match, TRBD1 (5 bases). Trimming cost V 5 bases and J 5 bases, with 6 bases left between them. Germline CDR1 PRHDT, CDR2 FYEKMQ (reference sequence). The CDR3 extends over 12 amino acids. The CDR3 DNA reads as TGTGCCAGCAGCCGACAGAATGAAAAACTGTTTTTT. Amino acid sequence: CASSRQNEKLFF.

The gene calls are TRBV29-1 and TRBJ1-2, with D perhaps matching TRBD1 (6 bases). Trimming stripped 3 bases from V and 4 bases from J, with 12 bases between. CDR1 is SQVTM and CDR2 is ANQGSEA in the germline V gene. The CDR3 covers 13 residues. The CDR3 coding sequence is TGCAGCGTTGATGGGTTAGGGGGCTATGGCTACACCTTC. Its protein product is CSVDGLGGYGYTF.

This chain connects TRBV6-6 to TRBJ2-7; tentative D call: TRBD2 (6 bases). Germline V lookup: CDR1 MNHNY, CDR2 SVGAGI (reference sequence). V was cut by 11 bases and J by 2 bases, with 16 bases left in between. The CDR3 length is 13 residues. The CDR3 DNA reads TGTGCCTCTCAGGCCGGGGGAACCTACGAGCAGTACTTC. It yields the protein CASQAGGTYEQYF.

V is TRBV4-3 and J is TRBJ2-3, with D perhaps given as TRBD1 or TRBD2 (5 bases each). The V end was cut by 1 base, the J end by 6 bases, with 11 bases between. This CDR3 has 14 residues. Germline V CDR1 and CDR2: LGHNA, YSLEER. DNA for the CDR3: TGCGCCAGCAGCCAAGCAGGGAGTTTGGATACGCAGTATTTT. Its translation is CASSQAGSLDTQYF.

The chain links TRBV5-4 to TRBJ1-2, with D unresolved. Trimming took 1 base from V and 7 from J, leaving 17 bases between them. The CDR3 has 15 amino acids. Germline CDR1 is SGHNT and CDR2 is YYREEE (reference sequence). DNA of the CDR3: TGTGCCAGCAGCTTGTTTGAGACCCAGATTAGTGGCTACACCTTC. This sequence encodes CASSLFETQISGYTF. The complete variable domain, with remaining parts taken from reference TRBV5-4 and TRBJ1-2, reads ETGVTQSPTHLIKTRGQQVTLRCSSQSGHNTVSWYQQALGQGPQFIFQYYREEENGRGNFPPRFSGLQFPNYSSELNVNALELDDSALYLCASSLFETQISGYTFGSGTRLTVV.

DNA of the CDR3: TGTGCCAGCAGCTTAACGGCTAGAACCTACGAGCAGTACTTC. Protein sequence: CASSLTARTYEQYF. The gene calls are TRBV7-6 and TRBJ2-7; D unresolved. The germline V gene has CDR1 SGHVS and CDR2 FNYEAQ. Trimming removed 2 bases from V and 2 bases from J, with 10 bases in between. The CDR3 extends over 14 amino acids. The whole variable domain, filled in from reference TRBV7-6 and TRBJ2-7, reads GAGVSQSPRYKVTKRGQDVALRCDPISGHVSLYWYRQALGQGPEFLTYFNYEAQQDKSGLPNDRFSAERPEGSISTLTIQRTEQRDSAMYRCASSLTARTYEQYFGPGTRLTVT.

The rearrangement joins TRBV5-1 to TRBJ2-5, with 11 bases fitting TRBD1. The length of the CDR3 is 15 residues. Germline V gives CDR1 SGHRS, CDR2 YFSETQ. The junction had 10 bases not matched to a gene; V was cut back by 3 bases and J by 9 bases. CDR3 amino acids: CASSSPDGTGGPQYF. CDR3 sequence (DNA): TGCGCCAGCAGCTCGCCGGATGGGACAGGGGGTCCCCAGTACTTC.

Comment on this clone: A much larger clone differs by one base, so this may be a read error. Other DNA sequences in the same sample also yield this CDR3. The J gene is TRBJ2-2, the V gene TRBV4-1; 7 bases fit TRBD2. Germline CDR1 is MGHRA and CDR2 is YSYEKL. With 0 bases clipped from V and 0 bases from J, the junction kept 1 base outside the gene matches. The CDR3 sequence is 16 residues long. As DNA, the CDR3 is TGCGCCAGCAGCCAAGAGGGAGGGGCGAACACCGGGGAGCTGTTTTTT. Translation gives CASSQEGGANTGELFF.

This chain uses TRBV28 with TRBJ1-1; D not resolved. CDR3 size: 14 residues. Germline lookup yields CDR1 MDHEN and CDR2 SYDVKM. Trimming pared 3 bases from V and 0 bases from J, leaving 8 bases between. CDR3: CASSLGLVNTEAFF. CDR3 DNA: TGTGCCAGCAGTTTGGGTTTAGTGAACACTGAAGCTTTCTTT.

This clone has just one count. The chain combines TRBV4-1 with TRBJ1-4; D remains ambiguous. CDR3 length: 15 residues. With 0 bases removed from V and 5 bases from J, the gap between germline ends came to 10 bases. Germline V gene sequence: CDR1 MGHRA, CDR2 YSYEKL. The CDR3 loop is CASSQEGSRNEKLFF. DNA of the CDR3: TGCGCCAGCAGCCAAGAGGGATCCAGGAATGAAAAACTGTTTTTT.

The chain combines TRBV9 with TRBJ2-5, with TRBD2 matching 11 bases. The CDR3 consists of 18 residues. V trimming: 3 bases; J trimming: 3 bases; junction bases outside the gene matches: 13. CDR1 and CDR2 (germline): SGDLS, YYNGEE. The CDR3 sequence is CASSAEGGLLAGEETQYF. For the CDR3, the DNA is TGTGCCAGCAGCGCAGAGGGGGGTCTACTAGCGGGGGAAGAGACCCAGTACTTC.

This clone was seen just once. CDR3 sequence: CASSYARDYTGELFF. For the CDR3, the DNA is TGTGCCAGCAGTTACGCCAGGGACTACACCGGGGAGCTGTTTTTT. The V call is TRBV6-5, the J call TRBJ2-2; weak D call: TRBD2 (6 bases). The CDR3 length is 15 residues. V gave up 2 bases and J gave up 3 bases, with 10 bases separating them. The germline V gene has CDR1 MNHEY and CDR2 SVGAGI.

The rearrangement links TRBV4-3 to TRBJ2-3, with D unclear. The CDR3 is 15 amino acids. Trimming removed 0 bases from V and 2 bases from J, with 9 bases in between. Germline loops: CDR1 LGHNA, CDR2 YSLEER. CDR3 loop: CASSQDGQVTDTQYF. As DNA, the CDR3 is TGCGCCAGCAGCCAAGACGGGCAGGTCACAGATACGCAGTATTTT.

This clone was picked up one time. The gene calls are TRBV25-1 and TRBJ1-1; no definite D call. The CDR3 is made up of 13 amino acids. V dropped 4 bases and J dropped 6 bases, with 12 bases sitting between them. From germline, CDR1 is MGHDK and CDR2 SYGVNS. The CDR3 bases are TGTGCCAGCAGTGCGGGTCGCTGGTCTGAAGCTTTCTTT. Its translation is CASSAGRWSEAFF.